The present entry profiles one T cell receptor (beta chain) with its context. As processed by the authors: Amplifying reference gene primers gave estimates of nucleated cell counts. Method: immunoSEQ multiplex PCR; TCRdb's copy keeps in-frame clones and lacks some. The DNA was the basis for D and trimming; V, J and clone size are from that table. The data show approximately 110,000 clones, with more than 80% seen just once and roughly 9.4% held by the top ten. The data belong to a study of blood T cell repertoires in COVID-19. For the study at large: Whether acute or convalescent, the COVID-19 samples came from the United States, Italy and Spain. PBMCs, B-cell-depleted T cells, or T cells were the source of the cDNA or gDNA that made up the material.

CDR1 and CDR2 (germline): MNHEY, SMNVEV (reference sequence). The V gene end was trimmed by 5 bases and the J gene end by 0 bases; junction bases not matched to a gene: 17. This CDR3 contains 21 residues. Sequencing was carried out using peripheral blood. The receptor comes from a woman in her seventies with acute or convalescent COVID-19. The chain combines TRBV27 with TRBJ1-6, with TRBD1 matching over 9 bases. CDR3 sequence (DNA): TGTGCCAGCAGTCCCCAGCCGAAGGGACAGGGCCTTCGCTCCTATAATTCACCCCTCCACTTT. This codes for CASSPQPKGQGLRSYNSPLHF.